This is a list of T cell receptor beta chains from one sample in a study of cytomegalovirus exposure and HLA in healthy donors. The protocol was immunoSEQ multiplex PCR, while the TCRdb copy is restricted to in-frame clones and leaves out a portion. There are about 140,000 clones in the sample; approximately 80% occur only once, and roughly 2.4% lies in the top ten. Sequencing used PBMCs. The receptor source for this set is a man in his fifties or sixties in good health and CMV-seronegative. The CDR3 runs from the conserved cysteine through the conserved F or W. A D gene is named only where the DNA matches it firmly. Only part of the rows carry a size: once, few, many, or a class if the clone is expanded.

j_gene | abundance | v_gene | d_gene | CDR3nt | CDR3aa
TRBJ1-2 | NA | TRBV15 | TRBD1 | TGTGCCACCAGCAGAGCCGGACAGGGTATCTTCGCTAACTATGGCTACACCTTC | CATSRAGQGIFANYGYTF
TRBJ1-2 | NA | TRBV7-2 | NA | TGTGCCAGCAGCTTTCCCAGGGGTCCTGGCTACACCTTC | CASSFPRGPGYTF
TRBJ1-3 | few | TRBV7-8 | NA | TGTGCCAGCAGCCCAACTATCACCACGGGAAACACCATATATTTT | CASSPTITTGNTIYF
TRBJ1-2 | NA | TRBV7-8 | TRBD1 | TGTGCCAGCAGCTTAGGACAGGGGACCAACTATGGCTACACCTTC | CASSLGQGTNYGYTF
TRBJ1-2 | NA | TRBV5-8 | TRBD1 | TGTGCCAGCAGCTACCGGGACAGGGAAACCTACACCTTC | CASSYRDRETYTF
TRBJ2-5 | few | TRBV28 | TRBD2 | TGTGCCAGCAGTTCTCCGGGACTAGCGGGGCGTGAGACCCAGTACTTC | CASSSPGLAGRETQYF
TRBJ1-2 | NA | TRBV6-5 | TRBD1 | TGTGCCAGCAGCTTGGACAGGCGGTTAGGCTACACCTTC | CASSLDRRLGYTF
TRBJ2-2 | NA | TRBV7-3 | TRBD1 | TGTGCCAGCAGCCCGCGGGCGCAGGGGGCAAGCGGGGAGCTGTTTTTT | CASSPRAQGASGELFF
TRBJ2-7 | once | TRBV6-1 | NA | TGTGCCAGCAGTGAATTGAGAGGCGAGCAGTACTTC | CASSELRGEQYF
TRBJ1-2 | NA | TRBV30 | TRBD1 | TGTGCCTGGAGTGCGGACAGGGGCAATTATGGCTACACCTTC | CAWSADRGNYGYTF
TRBJ2-5 | few | TRBV5-8 | TRBD1 | TGTGCCAGCAGGAACAGGGGAGAAGAGACCCAGTACTTC | CASRNRGEETQYF
TRBJ1-6 | NA | TRBV2 | NA | TGTGCCATGCAGGTGACCTATAATTCACCCCTCCACTTT | CAMQVTYNSPLHF
TRBJ2-7 | few | TRBV5-5 | NA | TGTGCCAGCAGCTTGTTGACAGGCTCCTACGAGCAGTACTTC | CASSLLTGSYEQYF
TRBJ2-5 | NA | TRBV9 | NA | TGTGCCAGCAGCGTAGATCCAGTTTCAGAGACCCAGTACTTC | CASSVDPVSETQYF
TRBJ2-2 | NA | TRBV28 | TRBD1 | TGTGCCAGCAGTACCACCGGGACAGGGGGCGCCGGGGAGCTGTTTTTT | CASSTTGTGGAGELFF